The TCR beta chain under discussion was sequenced for a study of cytomegalovirus exposure and HLA in healthy donors. Germline CDR1 MRHNA, CDR2 SNTAGT. The CDR3 has 15 residues. The J segment lost 15 bases and the V segment lost 7 bases, leaving 18 bases of the junction unmatched. PCR involved 60 Vbeta and 13 Jbeta primers. Using immunoSEQ multiplex PCR, the repertoire was profiled, and TCRdb retains in-frame clones only, with some absent. The table includes about 180,000 clones, roughly 85% detected once. This TCR came from a man aged 40-55 years in good health and CMV-seropositive. Sequencing was carried out using PBMCs. The chain combines TRBV6-4 with TRBJ2-1; 10 nucleotides agree with TRBD2. This CDR3 is CASIKLRSAGGPGFF. CDR3 DNA sequence: TGTGCCAGCATCAAACTCCGATCAGCGGGAGGGCCTGGGTTCTTC.